The 24 T cell receptor beta chains presented below share a single source sample, sequenced in a study of molecular identifiers for immune sequencing clone quantification. One entry per CDR3 protein results from TCRdb running MiXCR on the PCR reads. The sample yields 400,000 to 600,000 distinct CDR3 sequences, 20% to 25% seen once. Sequenced input: naive CD8+ T cells from blood, with Jurkat cell RNA spiked in. Subset meaning: FACS-sorted CD8+CD4-CCR7+CD45RA+ naive T cells. These receptors originate from a human donor in good health. Some libraries in this study had Jurkat cell RNA spiked in.

The V gene is TRBV7-9, the J gene TRBJ2-5, with 9 bases aligning to TRBD2. The CDR3 is 17 amino acids. Germline lookup yields CDR1 SEHNR and CDR2 FQNEAQ (reference sequence). V was pared by 2 bases and J by 1 base, with 8 bases of the junction left unmatched. The DNA for the CDR3 is TGTGCCAGCAGCTTAAGGCTGAGCGGGGGGACCCAAGAGACCCAGTACTTC. It translates to CASSLRLSGGTQETQYF. The whole variable domain, filled in from reference TRBV7-9 and TRBJ2-5, reads DTGVSQNPRHKITKRGQNVTFRCDPISEHNRLYWYRQTLGQGPEFLTYFQNEAQLEKSRLLSDRFSAERPKGSFSTLEIQRTEQGDSAMYLCASSLRLSGGTQETQYFGPGTRLLVL.

Concerning this clonotype itself: A much larger clone differs by one base, so this may be a read error. The chain is built from TRBV20-1 and TRBJ2-7, with D perhaps being TRBD1 or TRBD2 (6 bases each). The CDR3 has 13 residues. Germline CDR1 is DFQATT and CDR2 is SNEGSKA (reference sequence). The V end was cut by 3 bases, the J end by 2 bases, with 11 bases between. This CDR3 reads CSASGGSTYEQYF. The CDR3 DNA reads as TGCAGTGCTAGCGGGGGCAGCACCTACGAGCAGTACTTC.

V is TRBV28 and J is TRBJ2-7; TRBD1 matches 7 bases. The CDR3 is 18 residues long. Germline assignment: CDR1 MDHEN and CDR2 SYDVKM. With 2 bases clipped from V and 1 base from J, the junction kept 14 bases outside the gene matches. This CDR3 reads CASSLGYPGQRISYEQYF. CDR3 coding DNA: TGTGCCAGCAGTTTAGGGTACCCGGGACAGCGAATATCCTACGAGCAGTACTTC.

Worth noting for this clonotype: A much larger clone sits a single nucleotide away, making a read error possible. The chain combines TRBV6-5 with TRBJ1-1; TRBD1 matches 10 bases. The CDR3 consists of 15 residues. V lost 10 bases to trimming and J lost 6 bases; unmatched junction nucleotides: 14. Germline-derived CDR1 and CDR2 are MNHEY and SVGAGI. CDR3 loop: CAIMRGTGDYAEAFF. The CDR3 DNA reads as TGTGCCATCATGCGTGGGACAGGGGATTACGCTGAAGCTTTCTTT.

This clonotype has a count of ten or more. This sequence joins TRBV5-6 and TRBJ2-7; no firm D call. Germline lookup yields CDR1 SGHDT and CDR2 YYEEEE. V was clipped by 0 bases and J by 0 bases, with 7 bases between them. This CDR3 comprises 14 residues. The CDR3 bases are TGTGCCAGCAGCTTGGGGCAAATCTCCTACGAGCAGTACTTC. Its translation: CASSLGQISYEQYF.

About this clonotype itself: One base away lies a much larger clone, so this may be a sequencing read error. The chain recombines TRBV3-1 with TRBJ1-2; maybe TRBD1 (5 bases). This CDR3 comprises 13 residues. Deletions cut 1 base from V and 6 bases from J, with 9 bases between. Germline V gene sequence: CDR1 LGHDT, CDR2 YNNKEL (reference sequence). DNA for the CDR3: TGTGCCAGCAGCCAAGCAGAAGGGGATGGCTACACCTTC. The encoded protein is CASSQAEGDGYTF. Together with reference TRBV3-1 and TRBJ1-2, the CDR3 gives the full variable domain: DTAVSQTPKYLVTQMGNDKSIKCEQNLGHDTMYWYKQDSKKFLKIMFSYNNKELIINETVPNRFSPKSPDKAHLNLHINSLELGDSAVYFCASSQAEGDGYTFGSGTRLTVV.

Points on this clonotype: A read error may explain this, as a much larger clone is one base away. The V gene is TRBV18, the J gene TRBJ2-6, with D perhaps matching TRBD1 or TRBD2 (5 bases each). The V gene's germline CDR1 is KGHSH and CDR2 LQKENI. This CDR3 has 17 residues. In DNA, the CDR3 is TGTGCCAGCTCACCACCGTTCCGGGGCTCTGGGGCCAACGTCCTGGCTTTC. Its translation: CASSPPFRGSGANVLAF.

This chain links TRBV4-3 with TRBJ1-2; the D is unclear. There are 16 residues in the CDR3. CDR1 is LGHNA and CDR2 is YSLEER in the germline V gene. V was clipped by 4 bases and J by 0 bases, with 15 bases between them. The CDR3 coding sequence is TGCGCCAGCAGCCCCTTCTTAGACGGGACTAACTATGGCTACACCTTC. Translation: CASSPFLDGTNYGYTF.

The chain has TRBV4-1 and TRBJ2-1; a possible D gene is TRBD2 (7 bases). From germline, CDR1 is MGHRA and CDR2 YSYEKL. CDR3 length: 15 residues. V lost 3 bases and J lost 9, with 18 bases in between. The CDR3: CASSQGHDGGIEQFF. In DNA form, the CDR3 reads TGCGCCAGCAGCCAGGGACACGACGGGGGGATTGAGCAGTTCTTC.

On this clonotype: With a much larger clone just one base away, this may be a read error. The CDR3 loop reads CASGLGPDSSYEQYF. DNA of the CDR3: TGTGCCAGCGGCTTAGGGCCTGATAGCTCCTACGAGCAGTACTTC. This chain uses TRBV7-9 with TRBJ2-7, with D unclear. The CDR3 is 15 amino acids. Looked up from germline, CDR1 is SEHNR and CDR2 is FQNEAQ (reference sequence).

This clonotype was recorded many times. Written as DNA, the CDR3 is TGTGCCAGCGGGTACGAGCAGTACTTC. This translates into CASGYEQYF. The chain joins TRBV27 to TRBJ2-7; D is unclear. The V gene lost 8 bases and the J gene lost 4 bases, with 3 bases spanning the gap. From germline, CDR1 is MNHEY and CDR2 SMNVEV (reference sequence). The CDR3 loop spans 9 amino acids.

This clonotype was recorded only once. The rearrangement uses TRBV6-1 and TRBJ2-3; TRBD2 is a possible D gene (6 bases). CDR1 and CDR2 (germline): MNHNS, SASEGT. This CDR3 is built from 17 residues. Trimming took 3 bases from V and 4 from J, leaving 20 bases between them. CDR3: CASSDLLAGIIADTQYF. The CDR3 DNA sequence: TGTGCCAGCAGTGACTTACTAGCAGGTATTATCGCAGATACGCAGTATTTT.

In this sample, this clonotype turned up once. A much bigger clone sits one base away, suggesting this may be a read error. The gene calls are TRBV7-7 and TRBJ2-5; either TRBD1 or TRBD2 may supply D (5 bases each). The germline V gene has CDR1 SSHAT and CDR2 FNYEAQ (reference sequence). The CDR3 spans 14 residues. This CDR3 is CASSPWGLTETQYF. The CDR3 nucleotides are TGTGCTAGCAGCCCGTGGGGGTTAACAGAGACCCAGTACTTC.

To note about this clonotype: This likely comes from a read error, as the CDR3 has no conserved phenylalanine or tryptophan at its end. J is TRBJ1-3 and V is TRBV20-1, with D unresolved. The CDR3 has 15 residues. Germline V lookup: CDR1 DFQATT, CDR2 SNEGSKA (reference sequence). V lost 3 bases and J 0 bases, leaving 12 bases between the germline ends. This chain's CDR3 is CSARGWGNSGNTIYS. In nucleotides, the CDR3 is TGCAGTGCTAGGGGATGGGGAAACTCTGGAAACACCATATATTCT.

This clonotype has more than one count but fewer than ten. Here the CDR3 reads CATSGGQIRVGNTIYF. In nucleotides, the CDR3 is TGTGCCACCAGCGGGGGACAGATTAGAGTTGGAAACACCATATATTTT. J is TRBJ1-3 and V is TRBV15; 7 bases match TRBD1. The ends lost 5 bases at V and 3 bases at J; junction bases unmatched: 10. The germline V gene encodes CDR1 LNHNV and CDR2 YYDKDF (reference sequence). CDR3 length: 16 residues.

The chain recombines TRBV19 with TRBJ2-1, with a tentative D call TRBD2 (6 bases). V lost 3 bases and J lost 3, with 15 bases in between. This CDR3 region has 16 residues. Germline values: CDR1 LNHDA, CDR2 SQIVND (reference sequence). The DNA for the CDR3 is TGTGCCAGTAGTATTAACGGGAGATCGTTCTACAATGAGCAGTTCTTC. Translated, it gives CASSINGRSFYNEQFF.

A single count supports this clonotype. An end of the junction differs from the germline gene, which may be a read error. The chain employs TRBV27 and TRBJ2-1; 13 bases are a match to TRBD2. The CDR3 consists of 19 residues. Germline-derived CDR1 and CDR2 are MNHEY and SMNVEV (reference sequence). DNA for the CDR3: TGTGCCAGCAGTTTATCCCCACTAGCGGGAGGGCCCTCCTACAATGAGCAGTCCTTC. Translated, it gives CASSLSPLAGGPSYNEQSF.

A remark on this clonotype: A read error may explain this, as a much larger clone is one base away. This sequence joins TRBV6-2 or TRBV6-3 and TRBJ2-7; D is possibly TRBD2 (5 bases). Germline values: CDR1 MNHEY, CDR2 SVGEGT. The CDR3 covers 14 residues. The CDR3 region is CASTQDSTPYGQYF. CDR3 DNA: TGTGCCAGCACCCAGGACTCTACACCGTACGGGCAGTACTTC.

This clonotype has a count of ten or more. The genes are TRBV4-3 and TRBJ1-1; unclear D gene. CDR1 and CDR2 from the germline V gene are LGHNA and YSLEER. The V and J ends lost 1 base and 5 bases respectively, with 11 bases between them. The CDR3 is 14 residues long. The CDR3 spells CASSQGSSSTEAFF. The CDR3, as DNA: TGCGCCAGCAGCCAAGGTTCCAGTAGTACTGAAGCTTTCTTT.

V is TRBV12-3 or TRBV12-4 and J is TRBJ1-2; TRBD1 might be the D (5 bases). Between the trimmed V and J ends, which lost 4 bases and 3 bases, there was a span of 21 bases. The CDR3 has 17 residues. In DNA, the CDR3 is TGTGCCAGCAGTTCCTATAGTCAGGGTTGGGGCGACTATGGCTACACCTTC. It yields the protein CASSSYSQGWGDYGYTF.

On this clonotype: The junction does not match germline at one end; this may be a read error. The V gene is TRBV27, the J gene TRBJ2-7; 8 bases line up with TRBD2. The CDR3 length is 15 residues. Germline assignment: CDR1 MNHEY and CDR2 SMNVEV (reference sequence). Here the CDR3 reads CAGSRRGGGRYEQYF. CDR3 nucleotides: TGTGCCGGCAGTCGCCGGGGGGGGGGTAGGTACGAGCAGTACTTC.

This chain links TRBV7-9 with TRBJ2-7, with D tentatively TRBD1 (5 bases). The germline gives CDR1 SEHNR, CDR2 FQNEAQ (reference sequence). This CDR3 region has 15 residues. V shed 1 base and J shed 0 bases, with 10 bases lying between them. The chain's CDR3 is CASSLVGTGSYEQYF. The DNA for the CDR3 is TGTGCCAGCAGCTTAGTTGGCACAGGCTCCTACGAGCAGTACTTC.

A note on this clonotype: This may be a read error, as it is one base from a much larger clone. A read error is likely, as this CDR3 ends without the conserved phenylalanine or tryptophan. The chain joins TRBV6-1 to TRBJ2-7; D not certain. The germline CDR1 and CDR2 sequences are MNHNS and SASEGT. Trimming removed 7 bases at V and 7 bases at J, with 26 bases between. This CDR3 comprises 16 residues. In nucleotides, the CDR3 is TGTGCCAGCAACGAAAAAGAGATGGGTATCCGTTGGGAGCAGTACCTC. This encodes CASNEKEMGIRWEQYL.

The sample holds a few counts of this clonotype. The chain carries TRBV7-9 and TRBJ2-2; D gene uncertain. Between the trimmed V and J ends, which lost 5 bases and 1 base, there was a span of 8 bases. CDR3 length: 14 amino acids. Germline V CDR1 and CDR2: SEHNR, FQNEAQ (reference sequence). Written as DNA, the CDR3 is TGTGCCAGCAGCGCGACCAAGAACACCGGGGAGCTGTTTTTT. This codes for CASSATKNTGELFF. The full variable domain, with the rest looked up from reference TRBV7-9 and TRBJ2-2, is DTGVSQNPRHKITKRGQNVTFRCDPISEHNRLYWYRQTLGQGPEFLTYFQNEAQLEKSRLLSDRFSAERPKGSFSTLEIQRTEQGDSAMYLCASSATKNTGELFFGEGSRLTVL.